Presented here are 2 T cell receptor beta chains from one specimen sequenced in a study of T-cell reconstitution after alpha-beta-depleted transplantation in children. Using unique molecular identifiers, the investigators prepared the TCRbeta library. TCRdb fed the PCR reads into MiXCR, producing one record per CDR3 protein. The sample lists fewer than 750,000 distinct CDR3 sequences; 20% to 25% were seen once. Sample: PBMCs, mostly from graft donor cells, taken 360 days after TCRalphabeta/CD19-depleted stem cell transplant. The receptors come from a boy under two years old who had a stem cell transplant for acute myeloid leukemia, so the T cells may come from the graft donor.

This clonotype was detected a few times. The chain joins TRBV9 to TRBJ2-1, with D perhaps given as TRBD1 or TRBD2 (7 bases each). V lost 7 bases and J lost 1, with 12 bases in between. The CDR3 is made up of 14 amino acids. The germline CDR1 and CDR2 sequences are SGDLS and YYNGEE. CDR3 sequence reads: CASSGGESYNEQFF. The CDR3 nucleotides read TGTGCCAGCTCAGGGGGGGAGTCCTACAATGAGCAGTTCTTC.

The rearrangement joins TRBV11-2 to TRBJ2-3, with 10 bases matching TRBD2. The V segment lost 4 bases and the J segment 1 base; nucleotides outside the gene matches: 8. This CDR3 region has 17 residues. Germline loops: CDR1 SGHAT, CDR2 FQNNGV. The CDR3 loop is CASSYRLAGARTDTQYF. Written as DNA, the CDR3 is TGTGCCAGCAGCTACAGACTAGCGGGTGCTCGCACAGATACGCAGTATTTT.